This passage covers 26 T cell receptor beta chains from one sample sequenced in a study of neurological immune-mediated disorders. Time point meaning: longitudinal time-point 3. Via MiXCR, TCRdb re-called the 5' RACE reads, giving one row per CDR3 protein. The sample includes tens of thousands of distinct CDR3 sequences, roughly 8.4% seen only once; the top ten take about 1.9%. The sample consisted of PBMCs. These receptors all come from a woman aged 40 to 50 in good health.

This clonotype was recorded many times. The chain combines TRBV27 with TRBJ2-7; 9 nucleotides line up with TRBD2. Germline assignment: CDR1 MNHEY and CDR2 SMNVEV (reference sequence). V shed 5 bases, J shed 4 bases, and the junction held 9 bases outside the gene matches. This CDR3 has 15 residues. Here the CDR3 reads CASSPQGLAGYEQYF. CDR3 nucleotides: TGTGCCAGCAGTCCTCAGGGACTAGCAGGATACGAGCAGTACTTC.

This clonotype was observed a few times. This chain uses TRBV29-1 with TRBJ1-1; D might be TRBD1 (6 bases). The length of the CDR3 is 15 residues. Trimming pared 8 bases from V and 4 bases from J, leaving 23 bases between. CDR1 SQVTM and CDR2 ANQGSEA come from the germline V gene. The CDR3: CSSGGGGSSLTEAFF. The CDR3 DNA reads TGCAGCTCTGGAGGCGGGGGCAGCTCACTCACTGAAGCTTTCTTT.

Many counts were recorded for this clonotype. This chain joins TRBV15 and TRBJ2-2; 10 positions agree with TRBD1. Trimming cost V 7 bases and J 5 bases; bases outside gene matches: 7. The CDR3 is 15 residues long. Germline V gene sequence: CDR1 LNHNV, CDR2 YYDKDF (reference sequence). The CDR3 DNA sequence: TGTGCCACCAAGCGGGACAGGGGATTTACCGGGGAGCTGTTTTTT. Its protein product is CATKRDRGFTGELFF.

This clonotype was seen at least ten times. The genes are TRBV11-2 and TRBJ2-5; no clear D gene. V was pared by 0 bases and J by 7 bases, with 0 bases between. Germline V gene sequence: CDR1 SGHAT, CDR2 FQNNGV. The CDR3 has 10 residues. This chain's CDR3 is CASSLETQYF. As DNA, the CDR3 is TGTGCCAGCAGCTTAGAGACCCAGTACTTC.

There are many counts of this clonotype. V gene TRBV10-3 combines with J gene TRBJ2-1; D gene unclear. Germline V gene lookup returns CDR1 ENHRY and CDR2 SYGVKD. V was cut by 2 bases and J by 9 bases, with 5 bases left in between. This CDR3 spans 11 amino acids. The CDR3 spells CAISETGEQFF. As DNA, the CDR3 is TGTGCCATCAGTGAGACCGGTGAGCAGTTCTTC.

This clonotype was seen many times. This chain links TRBV7-2 with TRBJ2-7; tentatively, D is TRBD1 or TRBD2 (6 bases each). The germline gives CDR1 SGHTA, CDR2 FQGNSA. The CDR3 totals 17 residues. The ends were cut back, 5 bases at V and 6 bases at J, with 26 bases in the middle. In DNA form, the CDR3 reads TGTGCCAGCAGCCTAGGGGTTTTTGGGGGGCGTCCTTCCGAGCAGTACTTC. Its protein is CASSLGVFGGRPSEQYF. The full variable domain, rest sourced from reference TRBV7-2 and TRBJ2-7, is GAGVSQSPSNKVTEKGKDVELRCDPISGHTALYWYRQSLGQGLEFLIYFQGNSAPDKSGLPSDRFSAERTGGSVSTLTIQRTQQEDSAVYLCASSLGVFGGRPSEQYFGPGTRLTVT.

Many counts were recorded for this clonotype. This rearrangement joins TRBV20-1 to TRBJ2-1; no clear D. The CDR3 contains 14 residues. V lost 6 bases, J lost 0 bases, and 12 bases lay in between. Germline assignment: CDR1 DFQATT and CDR2 SNEGSKA (reference sequence). The CDR3 loop is CSAPSGSSYNEQFF. DNA of the CDR3: TGCAGTGCCCCCTCCGGAAGCTCCTACAATGAGCAGTTCTTC.

This clonotype has a count of ten or more. The rearrangement uses TRBV4-2 and TRBJ2-7; no firm D call. Trimming removed 4 bases from V and 0 bases from J, with 16 bases in between. This CDR3 is 16 amino acids long. CDR1 and CDR2 from the germline V gene are LGHNA and YNFKEQ. DNA for the CDR3: TGTGCCAGCAGCCCTGCGGCAGCCCCTGTCTCCTACGAGCAGTACTTC. Amino acid sequence: CASSPAAAPVSYEQYF.

This clonotype was counted ten times or more. The gene calls are TRBV6-6 and TRBJ2-3; TRBD1 agrees at 7 bases. The germline CDR1 and CDR2 sequences are MNHNY and SVGAGI (reference sequence). CDR3 size: 16 residues. The V segment lost 2 bases and the J segment 2 bases; nucleotides outside the gene matches: 7. The CDR3 reads CASSYPGTVNTDTQYF. As DNA, the CDR3 is TGTGCCAGCAGTTACCCCGGGACAGTCAACACAGATACGCAGTATTTT.

This clonotype was seen ten or more times. The chain carries TRBV5-1 and TRBJ2-1; D may match TRBD1 or TRBD2 (6 bases each). The CDR3 extends over 15 amino acids. Trimming removed 0 bases from V and 6 bases from J, with 13 bases in between. Germline V lookup: CDR1 SGHRS, CDR2 YFSETQ. The CDR3 here is CASSLDGGGSNEQFF. The CDR3 region has the DNA TGCGCCAGCAGCTTGGACGGAGGGGGGAGCAATGAGCAGTTCTTC.

Turning to this clonotype: A single base separates this from a much larger clone, so it may be a read error. This chain joins TRBV5-1 and TRBJ2-7; the D is unclear. CDR3 length equals 14 residues. Germline V gives CDR1 SGHRS, CDR2 YFSETQ. With 0 bases removed from V and 9 bases from J, the gap between germline ends came to 16 bases. CDR3 bases: TGCGCCAGCAGCTTGGCCATAGGGTCGGTCGGGCAGTACTTC. Residues: CASSLAIGSVGQYF.

This clonotype was picked up many times. The chain links TRBV10-3 to TRBJ2-1; 9 bases match TRBD2. The CDR3 has 14 residues. With 10 bases clipped from V and 9 bases from J, the junction kept 13 bases outside the gene matches. The V gene's germline CDR1 is ENHRY and CDR2 SYGVKD. The CDR3 DNA reads as TGTGCCACCACTTCAGCGGGAGGCCGCGGTGAGCAGTTCTTC. Its protein product is CATTSAGGRGEQFF.

This clonotype was detected ten times or more. The chain couples TRBV5-1 to TRBJ2-5, with 8 bases lining up with TRBD1. The CDR3 spans 14 residues. Germline-derived CDR1 and CDR2 are SGHRS and YFSETQ. With 3 bases clipped from V and 2 bases from J, the junction kept 3 bases outside the gene matches. The CDR3 reads CASSSGQAQETQYF. The CDR3 coding sequence is TGCGCCAGCAGCTCGGGACAGGCTCAAGAGACCCAGTACTTC.

The sample holds many counts of this clonotype. This chain uses TRBV7-8 with TRBJ2-2; TRBD1 agrees at 7 bases. Germline V gene sequence: CDR1 SGHVS, CDR2 FQNEAQ. J lost 4 bases, V lost 6 bases, and 11 bases had no gene match. The CDR3 extends over 16 amino acids. DNA for the CDR3: TGTGCCAGCAGTTTAACCGGGACAGATTCCACCGGGGAGCTGTTTTTT. This encodes CASSLTGTDSTGELFF.

This clonotype was seen at least ten times. CDR3 sequence reads: CSARDYLGTADTEAFF. The CDR3 DNA reads TGCAGTGCTAGAGACTACCTGGGGACAGCCGACACTGAAGCTTTCTTT. This chain uses TRBV20-1 with TRBJ1-1; TRBD1 agrees at 7 bases. Germline V gene lookup returns CDR1 DFQATT and CDR2 SNEGSKA (reference sequence). V lost 0 bases, J lost 3 bases, and 10 bases stayed unmatched. CDR3 length: 16 residues.

The sample holds many counts of this clonotype. The V and J genes are TRBV10-3 and TRBJ1-1; 7 bases are a match to TRBD1. The CDR3 is made up of 11 amino acids. J lost 8 bases, V lost 6 bases, and 3 bases had no gene match. The germline gives CDR1 ENHRY, CDR2 SYGVKD. Here the CDR3 DNA reads TGTGCCATCAGGGGGACAGACGAAGCTTTCTTT. Translation: CAIRGTDEAFF.

This clonotype has ten or more counts. The chain has TRBV7-3 and TRBJ2-5; 8 bases agree with TRBD2. Losses at the gene ends were 6 bases for V and 2 bases for J; bases not matched to a gene: 8. The germline gives CDR1 SGHTA, CDR2 FQGTGA. The CDR3 sequence is 15 residues long. CDR3 sequence (DNA): TGTGCCAGCAGTCTGCGGGGGGTTGGTCAAGAGACCCAGTACTTC. This translates into CASSLRGVGQETQYF.

This clonotype occurred many times. The V call is TRBV12-3 or TRBV12-4, the J call TRBJ1-1, with TRBD1 identical over 8 bases. The length of the CDR3 is 14 residues. After removal of 4 bases from V and 6 bases from J, the junction contained 7 bases not matched to a gene. For the CDR3, the DNA is TGTGCCAGCAGTTCGGACAGGGAAATTGCTGAAGCTTTCTTT. Translation gives CASSSDREIAEAFF.

This clonotype was recorded many times. V and J are TRBV9 and TRBJ2-2; D perhaps matches TRBD1 (5 bases). Between the trimmed V and J ends, which lost 3 bases and 4 bases, there was a span of 19 bases. Germline CDR1 and CDR2: SGDLS and YYNGEE. This CDR3 contains 17 residues. CDR3 region: CASSGGGGASGTGELFF. CDR3 nucleotides: TGTGCCAGCAGCGGGGGCGGCGGAGCTTCTGGCACCGGGGAGCTGTTTTTT.

This clonotype occurred many times. This chain uses TRBV6-1 with TRBJ1-1, with D unresolved. V was clipped by 4 bases and J by 4 bases, with 13 bases between them. Germline CDR1 reads MNHNS; CDR2 reads SASEGT. The CDR3 has 14 amino acids. In nucleotides, the CDR3 is TGTGCCAGCAGTGTACGGACTCCCGGCACTGAAGCTTTCTTT. Protein: CASSVRTPGTEAFF.

This clonotype was picked up a small number of times. The rearrangement joins TRBV20-1 to TRBJ2-3; D is possibly TRBD1 or TRBD2 (6 bases each). V was trimmed by 6 bases and J by 0 bases, leaving 19 bases between them. This CDR3 has 16 amino acids. The germline CDR1 and CDR2 sequences are DFQATT and SNEGSKA (reference sequence). CDR3 nucleotides: TGCAGTGCCCATCCTAGGGGGGCTTCTAGCACAGATACGCAGTATTTT. This sequence encodes CSAHPRGASSTDTQYF.

In this sample, this clonotype turned up many times. This sequence joins TRBV5-1 and TRBJ2-3, with D maybe TRBD1 (6 bases). V lost 4 bases to trimming and J lost 0 bases, with 12 bases between them. There are 15 residues in the CDR3. Germline CDR1 and CDR2: SGHRS and YFSETQ. The CDR3 sequence is CASSAGQTSTDTQYF. For the CDR3, the DNA is TGCGCCAGCAGCGCCGGACAGACTAGCACAGATACGCAGTATTTT.

At least ten counts were recorded for this clonotype. The chain uses TRBV7-2 and TRBJ1-2; TRBD1 matches 11 bases. There are 15 residues in the CDR3. Germline V lookup: CDR1 SGHTA, CDR2 FQGNSA. V trimming: 4 bases; J trimming: 4 bases; junction bases outside the gene matches: 5. CDR3 nucleotides: TGTGCCAGCAGCTCGGGACAGGGGGTTTCCTATGGCTACACCTTC. Translation gives CASSSGQGVSYGYTF.

This clonotype has a count of ten or more. V usage is TRBV6-2 or TRBV6-3 and J usage is TRBJ1-5, with no clear D. The V and J ends lost 2 bases and 1 base respectively, with 9 bases between them. The length of the CDR3 is 15 residues. The germline V gene has CDR1 MNHEY and CDR2 SVGEGT. The CDR3 DNA sequence: TGTGCCAGCAGTTACGCCGCGGGAAGCAATCAGCCCCAGCATTTT. This encodes CASSYAAGSNQPQHF.

This clonotype was seen many times. The chain couples TRBV20-1 to TRBJ2-7; TRBD1 might be the D (5 bases). The CDR3 runs 11 residues. V shed 0 bases and J shed 7 bases, with 7 bases lying between them. The germline V gene encodes CDR1 DFQATT and CDR2 SNEGSKA (reference sequence). The CDR3 is CSARDHREQYF. In nucleotides, the CDR3 is TGCAGTGCTAGAGATCACAGGGAGCAGTACTTC.

This clonotype was counted ten times or more. The CDR3 protein is CASSHGQGADTIYF. The CDR3 nucleotides read TGTGCCAGCAGCCACGGACAGGGGGCCGACACCATATATTTT. The gene calls are TRBV7-2 and TRBJ1-3; TRBD1 aligns across 11 bases. Looked up from germline, CDR1 is SGHTA and CDR2 is FQGNSA. The CDR3 is made up of 14 amino acids. Trimming cost V 5 bases and J 8 bases; bases outside gene matches: 5.